Each of the 20 T cell receptor beta chains below was sequenced from the same sample in a study of blood T cell dynamics during melanoma immunotherapy. Method: immunoSEQ multiplex PCR; TCRdb's copy keeps in-frame clones and lacks some. Counted here are about 22,000 clones, roughly 90% occurring once; the ten biggest clones make up about 1.2%. Specified time point: pre-treatment baseline. The source was blood, collected from a patient treated with checkpoint blockade. These receptors came from a human donor with melanoma.

The J gene is TRBJ1-5, the V gene TRBV5-5; D ambiguous. V dropped 4 bases and J dropped 0 bases, with 14 bases sitting between them. The length of the CDR3 is 16 residues. CDR1 is SGHKS and CDR2 is YYEKEE in the germline V gene (reference sequence). In DNA form, the CDR3 reads TGTGCCAGCAGCCCCTCGGGAGAATATAGCAATCAGCCCCAGCATTTT. Translated: CASSPSGEYSNQPQHF.

This clone was seen just once. The chain joins TRBV5-1 to TRBJ2-5; 7 bases line up with TRBD1. From germline, CDR1 is SGHRS and CDR2 YFSETQ. With V trimmed by 5 bases and J by 1 base, 2 bases remained unmatched. CDR3 length: 13 amino acids. The CDR3 spells CASRTGVQETQYF. DNA for the CDR3: TGCGCCAGCAGAACAGGGGTCCAAGAGACCCAGTACTTC.

The V and J genes are TRBV10-1 and TRBJ2-2, with D uncertain. Trimming cost V 2 bases and J 1 base, with 5 bases left between them. The CDR3 consists of 14 residues. Germline CDR1 WNHNN, CDR2 SYGVQD (reference sequence). The chain's CDR3 is CASSEKENTGELFF. In DNA, the CDR3 is TGCGCCAGCAGTGAGAAGGAGAACACCGGGGAGCTGTTTTTT.

The rearrangement uses TRBV14 and TRBJ2-2; a weak D match, TRBD1 (6 bases). This CDR3 is built from 15 residues. The V end lost 8 bases, the J end lost 4 bases, and 17 bases lay between the germline ends. The germline CDR1 and CDR2 sequences are SGHDN and FVKESK. CDR3 in DNA: TGTGCCAGCGCGCCGCCAGGGGTTGCCACCGGGGAGCTGTTTTTT. This gives the protein CASAPPGVATGELFF. The full variable domain, with the rest looked up from reference TRBV14 and TRBJ2-2, is EAGVTQFPSHSVIEKGQTVTLRCDPISGHDNLYWYRRVMGKEIKFLLHFVKESKQDESGMPNNRFLAERTGGTYSTLKVQPAELEDSGVYFCASAPPGVATGELFFGEGSRLTVL.

The chain links TRBV5-1 to TRBJ2-7; D is undetermined. Trimming took 0 bases from V and 6 from J, leaving 13 bases between them. The CDR3 has 14 residues. In germline, CDR1 is SGHRS, CDR2 YFSETQ. The chain's CDR3 is CASSLAGPVGEQYF. In nucleotides, the CDR3 is TGCGCCAGCAGCTTGGCCGGGCCAGTTGGCGAGCAGTACTTC. The whole variable domain, remainder taken from reference TRBV5-1 and TRBJ2-7, is KAGVTQTPRYLIKTRGQQVTLSCSPISGHRSVSWYQQTPGQGLQFLFEYFSETQRNKGNFPGRFSGRQFSNSRSEMNVSTLELGDSALYLCASSLAGPVGEQYFGPGTRLTVT.

This chain joins TRBV19 and TRBJ2-2; D tentatively reads TRBD1 or TRBD2 (5 bases each). The V gene's germline CDR1 is LNHDA and CDR2 SQIVND (reference sequence). CDR3 length: 15 residues. The ends were cut back, 8 bases at V and 7 bases at J, with 20 bases in the middle. CDR3 protein: CASSPPEGLVGELFF. The CDR3 DNA sequence: TGTGCCAGTTCCCCACCAGAGGGGTTAGTCGGGGAGCTGTTTTTT. The full variable domain, its missing parts supplied by reference TRBV19 and TRBJ2-2, is DGGITQSPKYLFRKEGQNVTLSCEQNLNHDAMYWYRQDPGQGLRLIYYSQIVNDFQKGDIAEGYSVSREKKESFPLTVTSAQKNPTAFYLCASSPPEGLVGELFFGEGSRLTVL.

The V gene is TRBV7-3, the J gene TRBJ2-3; 8 bases fit TRBD2. The CDR3 extends over 16 amino acids. V lost 0 bases and J lost 6; bases outside the gene matches: 8. Germline values: CDR1 SGHTA, CDR2 FQGTGA. CDR3 bases: TGTGCCAGCAGCTTAACCGGGACTAGAGTACGGGATACGCAGTATTTT. Translated, it gives CASSLTGTRVRDTQYF.

This clone has more than one count but fewer than ten. The rearrangement links TRBV19 to TRBJ1-3; 8 bases are shared with TRBD1. The J segment lost 2 bases and the V segment lost 5 bases, leaving 2 bases of the junction unmatched. Looked up from germline, CDR1 is LNHDA and CDR2 is SQIVND (reference sequence). CDR3 length: 14 amino acids. The CDR3 sequence is CASSDRGAGNTIYF. The CDR3 nucleotides read TGTGCCAGTAGTGACAGGGGAGCTGGAAACACCATATATTTT.

This clone is a singleton in its sample. The chain carries TRBV6-6 and TRBJ2-7, with D unclear. V dropped 4 bases and J dropped 0 bases, with 13 bases sitting between them. This CDR3 is 15 amino acids long. Germline CDR1 and CDR2: MNHNY and SVGAGI (reference sequence). CDR3 amino acids: CASSSPTLGSYEQYF. The CDR3 DNA reads TGTGCCAGCAGTTCCCCGACCCTTGGCTCCTACGAGCAGTACTTC.

CDR3 bases: TGTGCCAGCAGCCCCTGGGGTGACCCCAGCTCTGGAAACACCATATATTTT. Its translation is CASSPWGDPSSGNTIYF. The chain links TRBV14 to TRBJ1-3; D is undetermined. Trimming stripped 4 bases from V and 0 bases from J, with 16 bases between. There are 17 residues in the CDR3. Germline V gene data show CDR1 as SGHDN and CDR2 as FVKESK.

The rearrangement uses TRBV29-1 and TRBJ2-3; either TRBD1 or TRBD2 may fit D (6 bases each). V lost 0 bases and J 1 base, leaving 8 bases between the germline ends. The germline V gene has CDR1 SQVTM and CDR2 ANQGSEA. The CDR3 is 14 residues long. The CDR3 loop reads CSVEDRGRTDTQYF. The CDR3 bases are TGCAGCGTTGAAGACCGGGGGCGCACAGATACGCAGTATTTT.

This chain uses TRBV9 with TRBJ1-4; a weak D match, TRBD1 (6 bases). Germline V gene data show CDR1 as SGDLS and CDR2 as YYNGEE. This CDR3 is built from 14 residues. Trimming removed 3 bases from V and 7 bases from J, with 13 bases in between. CDR3 amino acids: CASSATGLSEKLFF. Written as DNA, the CDR3 is TGTGCCAGCAGCGCCACAGGGTTGTCTGAAAAACTGTTTTTT. The entire variable domain, with the rest obtained from reference TRBV9 and TRBJ1-4, is as follows: DSGVTQTPKHLITATGQRVTLRCSPRSGDLSVYWYQQSLDQGLQFLIQYYNGEERAKGNILERFSAQQFPDLHSELNLSSLELGDSALYFCASSATGLSEKLFFGSGTQLSVL.

The chain joins TRBV2 to TRBJ1-1; D remains unclear. Trimming removed 7 bases at V and 3 bases at J, with 15 bases between. This CDR3 region has 14 residues. CDR1 and CDR2 (germline): SNHLY, FYNNEI. Here the CDR3 DNA reads TGTGCCAGCACAAAATCCGAGGTTCACACTGAAGCTTTCTTT. Protein sequence: CASTKSEVHTEAFF.

The J gene is TRBJ2-2, the V gene TRBV11-3; possibly TRBD1 for D (5 bases). The germline gives CDR1 SGHNT, CDR2 YENEEA. Between the trimmed V and J ends, which lost 5 bases and 7 bases, there was a span of 14 bases. The CDR3 runs to 14 residues. The CDR3 region is CASSPPTVDGELFF. The CDR3 nucleotides are TGTGCCAGCAGCCCCCCGACAGTTGACGGGGAGCTGTTTTTT.

The chain has TRBV5-6 and TRBJ1-2, with D tentatively TRBD1 (6 bases). V was clipped by 6 bases and J by 1 base, with 13 bases between them. Germline V gene data show CDR1 as SGHDT and CDR2 as YYEEEE. The CDR3 is made up of 14 amino acids. The DNA of the CDR3 is TGTGCCAGCACATGGAGGGGGATTAACTATGGCTACACCTTC. Its translation is CASTWRGINYGYTF.

The V gene is TRBV28, the J gene TRBJ1-5; 11 bases align to TRBD1. The CDR3 has 16 residues. The germline V gene has CDR1 MDHEN and CDR2 SYDVKM. After removal of 6 bases from V and 0 bases from J, the junction contained 4 bases not matched to a gene. The chain's CDR3 is CASRRTGGGSNQPQHF. The CDR3 DNA reads TGTGCCAGCAGGCGGACAGGGGGCGGTAGCAATCAGCCCCAGCATTTT.

V is TRBV6-6 and J is TRBJ2-1; 7 bases align to TRBD2. Trimming cost V 6 bases and J 3 bases; bases outside gene matches: 5. From germline, CDR1 is MNHNY and CDR2 SVGAGI (reference sequence). The CDR3 is made up of 14 amino acids. The CDR3: CASREVAGYNEQFF. The CDR3 nucleotides read TGTGCCAGCAGAGAAGTAGCGGGCTACAATGAGCAGTTCTTC.

The rearrangement links TRBV18 to TRBJ1-2; TRBD1 is a possible D gene (5 bases). Germline CDR1 KGHSH, CDR2 LQKENI. Between the trimmed V and J ends, which lost 2 bases and 3 bases, there was a span of 13 bases. The CDR3 covers 15 residues. Written as DNA, the CDR3 is TGTGCCAGCTCACCAGGGGACCGTCGGCACTATGGCTACACCTTC. Residues: CASSPGDRRHYGYTF.

A few counts support this clone. The chain recombines TRBV14 with TRBJ1-6, with D unresolved. The germline CDR1 and CDR2 sequences are SGHDN and FVKESK. CDR3 length: 12 amino acids. Trimming left V 1 base short and J 12 bases short, with 7 bases between. CDR3 nucleotides: TGTGCCAGCAGCCAAGCCCGTGTACCCCTCCACTTT. Residues: CASSQARVPLHF.

The V gene is TRBV7-2, the J gene TRBJ1-1; 8 bases match TRBD1. V dropped 4 bases and J dropped 6; count of bases not matched to a gene: 7. The CDR3 loop spans 14 amino acids. Looked up from germline, CDR1 is SGHTA and CDR2 is FQGNSA. In DNA form, the CDR3 reads TGTGCCAGCAGCTCGGACAGGGTTAGTGCTGAAGCTTTCTTT. It is translated as CASSSDRVSAEAFF.